The 9 T cell receptor beta chains below come from one sample, sequenced in a study of regulatory T cells in long-lasting Graves disease. The time point denotes: newly diagnosed GD, antithyroid drugs for less than 3 months. From RNA extracted from PBMCs, the TCR library was made. To make TCR beta libraries, researchers used iRepertoire HTBI primers and Arm-PCR of CDR3 regions. TCRdb re-derived calls from the multiplex PCR reads in MiXCR, one entry per CDR3 protein. This repertoire shows 550,000 to 600,000 distinct CDR3 sequences, about 16% found once; its top ten account for approximately 12%. These sequences were also reported in another study, on T cells in Graves' hyperthyroidism and ophthalmopathy.

The sample here was peripheral blood mononuclear cells (PBMCs), taken at new diagnosis, from a patient treated with antithyroid drugs. All receptors come from a man aged 18 to 29 with Graves disease.

This clonotype was detected ten times or more. The rearrangement joins TRBV20-1 to TRBJ1-1; possible D gene TRBD1, 5 bases. The CDR3 consists of 17 residues. In germline, CDR1 is DFQATT, CDR2 SNEGSKA (reference sequence). V gave up 1 base and J gave up 2 bases, with 20 bases separating them. CDR3 region: CSARAREGYGGNTEAFF. The CDR3 nucleotides read TGCAGTGCTAGAGCCCGTGAAGGGTATGGGGGTAACACTGAAGCTTTCTTT.

The rearrangement links TRBV4-1 to TRBJ1-3; the match to TRBD1 covers 11 bases. Germline CDR1 is MGHRA and CDR2 is YSYEKL. After removal of 4 bases from V and 1 base from J, the junction contained 6 bases not matched to a gene. There are 17 residues in the CDR3. The CDR3 loop reads CASSLRTGGLSGNTIYF. CDR3 nucleotides: TGCGCCAGCAGCCTCCGGACAGGGGGCCTTTCTGGAAACACCATATATTTT.

The chain couples TRBV30 to TRBJ1-2, with D uncertain. Germline CDR1 is GTSNPN and CDR2 is SVGIG (reference sequence). Trimming took off 1 base at V and 6 bases at J, with 6 bases between the two ends. The CDR3 has 11 amino acids. The CDR3 spells CAWSGAHGYTF. DNA of the CDR3: TGTGCCTGGAGTGGGGCGCATGGCTACACCTTC.

The chain's CDR3 is CATSVPGETSAYGELFF. Written as DNA, the CDR3 is TGTGCCACCAGCGTCCCCGGCGAGACTAGCGCCTACGGGGAGCTGTTTTTT. The rearrangement links TRBV15 to TRBJ2-2, with TRBD2 matching over 8 bases. CDR3 size: 17 residues. In germline, CDR1 is LNHNV, CDR2 YYDKDF (reference sequence). Unmatched junction bases numbered 15, after V lost 5 bases and J lost 7 bases. The entire variable domain, with the rest obtained from reference TRBV15 and TRBJ2-2, is as follows: DAMVIQNPRYQVTQFGKPVTLSCSQTLNHNVMYWYQQKSSQAPKLLFHYYDKDFNNEADTPDNFQSRRPNTSFCFLDIRSPGLGDTAMYLCATSVPGETSAYGELFFGEGSRLTVL.

This clonotype was detected many times. The V and J genes are TRBV6-1 and TRBJ2-2, with 7 positions matching TRBD1. In germline, CDR1 is MNHNS, CDR2 SASEGT. Trimming took 6 bases from V and 4 from J; bases not matched to a gene: 5. This CDR3 spans 14 amino acids. The CDR3 coding sequence is TGTGCCAGCAGCAACGACAGGGTCACCGGGGAGCTGTTTTTT. Translating it yields CASSNDRVTGELFF.

This clonotype was counted ten times or more. This chain connects TRBV2 to TRBJ2-5; D is possibly TRBD2 (6 bases). Germline values: CDR1 SNHLY, CDR2 FYNNEI. The CDR3 is 14 amino acids. Trimming shortened V by 3 bases and J by 2 bases, and 10 bases separated the two germline ends. Here the CDR3 reads CASSESGRQETQYF. In nucleotides, the CDR3 is TGTGCCAGCAGTGAGAGCGGGCGACAAGAGACCCAGTACTTC.

This clonotype was detected a few times. The rearrangement uses TRBV10-2 and TRBJ2-7, with TRBD2 as a possible D gene (6 bases). Per germline, CDR1 WSHSY and CDR2 SAAADI. With 7 bases removed from V and 4 bases from J, the gap between germline ends came to 26 bases. This CDR3 comprises 17 residues. The CDR3: CASNQGGLMASEYEQYF. CDR3 bases: TGCGCCAGCAATCAGGGTGGATTAATGGCTAGCGAATACGAGCAGTACTTC.

At least ten counts were recorded for this clonotype. In nucleotides, the CDR3 is TGTGCCTGGAGTGTCGACAGGCAAGTTGAAGCTTTCTTT. Protein product: CAWSVDRQVEAFF. The chain is built from TRBV30 and TRBJ1-1, with TRBD1 as a possible D gene (6 bases). Trimming removed 0 bases at V and 7 bases at J, with 12 bases between. Germline CDR1 GTSNPN, CDR2 SVGIG (reference sequence). This CDR3 region has 13 residues.

The V call is TRBV29-1, the J call TRBJ1-1; D is ambiguous. CDR1 is SQVTM and CDR2 is ANQGSEA in the germline V gene. Trimming left V 3 bases short and J 0 bases short, with 8 bases between. The CDR3 runs 13 residues. CDR3 coding DNA: TGCAGCGTTGAGGTCAGCATGAACACTGAAGCTTTCTTT. Protein product: CSVEVSMNTEAFF.